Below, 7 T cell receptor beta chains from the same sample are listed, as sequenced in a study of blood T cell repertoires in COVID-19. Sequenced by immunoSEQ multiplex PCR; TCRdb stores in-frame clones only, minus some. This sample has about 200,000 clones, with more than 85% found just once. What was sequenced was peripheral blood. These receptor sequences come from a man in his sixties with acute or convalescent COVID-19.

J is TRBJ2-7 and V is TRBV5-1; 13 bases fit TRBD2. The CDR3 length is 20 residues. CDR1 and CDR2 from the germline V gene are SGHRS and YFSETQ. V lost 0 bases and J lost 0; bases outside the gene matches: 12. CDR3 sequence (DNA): TGCGCCAGCAGCTTGGCCAGGACTAGCGGGGGCCTCCAGAGCTCCTACGAGCAGTACTTC. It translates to CASSLARTSGGLQSSYEQYF.

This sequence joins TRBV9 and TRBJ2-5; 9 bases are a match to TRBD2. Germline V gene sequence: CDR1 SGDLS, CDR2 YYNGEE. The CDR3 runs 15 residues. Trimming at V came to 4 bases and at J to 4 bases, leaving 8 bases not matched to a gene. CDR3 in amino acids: CASSLSGGPVETQYF. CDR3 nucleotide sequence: TGTGCCAGCAGCCTGAGCGGGGGGCCGGTAGAGACCCAGTACTTC.

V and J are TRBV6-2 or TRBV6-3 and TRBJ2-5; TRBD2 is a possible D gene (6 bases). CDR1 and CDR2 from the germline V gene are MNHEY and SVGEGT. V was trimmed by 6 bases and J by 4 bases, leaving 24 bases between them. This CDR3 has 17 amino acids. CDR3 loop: CASSFPATRALGETQYF. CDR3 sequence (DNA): TGTGCCAGCAGCTTCCCCGCGACTAGGGCCCTGGGAGAGACCCAGTACTTC.

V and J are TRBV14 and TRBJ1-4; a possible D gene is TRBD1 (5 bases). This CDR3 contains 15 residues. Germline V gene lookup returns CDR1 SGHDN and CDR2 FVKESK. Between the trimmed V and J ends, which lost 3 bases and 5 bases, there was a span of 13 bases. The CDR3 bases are TGTGCCAGCAGCCACGTCAGACAGAACAATGAAAAACTGTTTTTT. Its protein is CASSHVRQNNEKLFF.

The CDR3 DNA reads TGTGCCAGCAGTGCCTCGGCCGTTCAGGGCAATCAGCCCCAGCATTTT. This sequence encodes CASSASAVQGNQPQHF. This chain connects TRBV27 to TRBJ1-5; D gene uncertain. CDR1 is MNHEY, CDR2 SMNVEV, per germline (reference sequence). Trimming pared 5 bases from V and 2 bases from J, leaving 16 bases between. The CDR3 is 16 amino acids.

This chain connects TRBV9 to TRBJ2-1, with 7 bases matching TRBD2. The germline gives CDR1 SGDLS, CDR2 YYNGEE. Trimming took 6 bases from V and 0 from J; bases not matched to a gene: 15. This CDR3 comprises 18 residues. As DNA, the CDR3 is TGTGCCAGCAACTTAAAGCCCGGGGGGTCGAGCTCCTACAATGAGCAGTTCTTC. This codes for CASNLKPGGSSSYNEQFF. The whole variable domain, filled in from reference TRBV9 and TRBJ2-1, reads DSGVTQTPKHLITATGQRVTLRCSPRSGDLSVYWYQQSLDQGLQFLIQYYNGEERAKGNILERFSAQQFPDLHSELNLSSLELGDSALYFCASNLKPGGSSSYNEQFFGPGTRLTVL.

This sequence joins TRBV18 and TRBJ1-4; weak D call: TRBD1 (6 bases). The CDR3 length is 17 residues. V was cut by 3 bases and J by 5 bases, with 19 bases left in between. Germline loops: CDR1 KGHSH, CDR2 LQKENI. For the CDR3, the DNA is TGTGCCAGCTCACCCCCCGGGGCCGGACAGAAGAATGAAAAACTGTTTTTT. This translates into CASSPPGAGQKNEKLFF.